This T cell receptor beta chain is drawn from a study of cytomegalovirus exposure and HLA in healthy donors. Primers: 60 Vbeta forward and 13 Jbeta reverse. Clones were sequenced by immunoSEQ multiplex PCR, and TCRdb holds only the in-frame ones, with some missing. The clone table shows 130,000 or so clones, with the ten largest holding approximately 1.5%. The CDR3 totals 14 residues. Germline V gives CDR1 SGHTA, CDR2 FQGNSA. V dropped 2 bases and J dropped 1 base, with 8 bases sitting between them. The material sequenced was PBMCs. The chain employs TRBV7-2 and TRBJ1-1, with D possibly TRBD1 on 6 matching bases. This TCR came from a woman in her forties in good health and CMV-seronegative. For the CDR3, the DNA is TGTGCCAGCAGCTTACGGGGGGCGAACACTGAAGCTTTCTTT. It yields the protein CASSLRGANTEAFF.